The entry below describes one T cell receptor beta chain. Antigen unknown. The data belong to a study of identical twins. Germline CDR1 reads DFQATT; CDR2 reads SNEGSKA (reference sequence). V trimming: 5 bases; J trimming: 4 bases; junction bases outside the gene matches: 5. This CDR3 has 13 amino acids. TCRdb fed the 5' RACE reads into MiXCR, producing one record per CDR3 protein. The sample records some 500,000 distinct CDR3 sequences, around 15% being singletons. Study-wide points: With monozygotic twins, out-of-frame TCR alpha sharing exceeded what models estimated. Cord blood beta clonotypes that were abundant carried fewer insertions, and memory repertoires showed no such trend.

The data also belong to a second study, concerning yellow fever vaccine responses in identical twins.

The V call is TRBV20-1, the J call TRBJ2-7; 10 bases agree with TRBD1. The material sequenced was CD4+ T cells sorted from blood. The TCR sequence derives from a woman in her late teens or twenties in good health. DNA for the CDR3: TGCAGTGCTCCCTGGGACAGGGGATACGAGCAGTACTTC. This gives the protein CSAPWDRGYEQYF.